Following are 23 T cell receptor beta chains from one sample sequenced in a study of somatic mutations in cytotoxic T cells in rheumatoid arthritis. Sequenced by immunoSEQ multiplex PCR; TCRdb stores in-frame clones only, minus some. The data show fewer than 25,000 clones, over 70% seen once. The material sequenced was CD8+ T cells sorted from blood. These receptors were taken from a woman aged 50 to 60 in good health.

This clone came up a few times. The chain combines TRBV7-9 with TRBJ1-2, with 9 bases matching TRBD1. After removal of 0 bases from V and 5 bases from J, the junction contained 16 bases not matched to a gene. Germline-derived CDR1 and CDR2 are SEHNR and FQNEAQ (reference sequence). The length of the CDR3 is 19 residues. The chain's CDR3 is CASSLARMDRGPYGYGYTF. CDR3 coding DNA: TGTGCCAGCAGCTTAGCCCGGATGGACAGGGGCCCCTACGGGTATGGCTACACCTTC.

V gene TRBV27 combines with J gene TRBJ1-4; TRBD1 is a possible D gene (5 bases). Germline assignment: CDR1 MNHEY and CDR2 SMNVEV (reference sequence). V lost 6 bases, J lost 6 bases, and 14 bases lay in between. The length of the CDR3 is 14 residues. CDR3 coding DNA: TGTGCCAGCAGCCCGACAGACCTTCATGAAAAACTGTTTTTT. Translating it yields CASSPTDLHEKLFF.

The chain carries TRBV30 and TRBJ2-3; D call uncertain. The germline V and J ends were trimmed by 2 bases and 2 bases, with 2 bases remaining between them. Germline CDR1 and CDR2: GTSNPN and SVGIG (reference sequence). This CDR3 comprises 11 residues. The CDR3 sequence: CAWSSTDTQYF. Written as DNA, the CDR3 is TGTGCCTGGAGTTCCACAGATACGCAGTATTTT.

V is TRBV2 and J is TRBJ2-7; D unclear. Trimming shortened V by 1 base and J by 5 bases, and 6 bases separated the two germline ends. The CDR3 runs 12 residues. From germline, CDR1 is SNHLY and CDR2 FYNNEI. The CDR3 sequence: CASSEETDEQYF. The CDR3, as DNA: TGTGCCAGCAGTGAAGAGACTGACGAGCAGTACTTC. Drawing the rest from reference TRBV2 and TRBJ2-7, the complete variable domain is EPEVTQTPSHQVTQMGQEVILRCVPISNHLYFYWYRQILGQKVEFLVSFYNNEISEKSEIFDDQFSVERPDGSNFTLKIRSTKLEDSAMYFCASSEETDEQYFGPGTRLTVT.

This chain links TRBV4-3 with TRBJ1-1; D is ambiguous. The V and J ends lost 1 base and 2 bases respectively, with 8 bases between them. Germline assignment: CDR1 LGHNA and CDR2 YSLEER. The CDR3 covers 14 residues. Here the CDR3 DNA reads TGCGCCAGCAGCCAAGTGACGGGTAACACTGAAGCTTTCTTT. Translating it yields CASSQVTGNTEAFF.

The chain links TRBV7-3 to TRBJ2-1, with TRBD2 identical over 9 bases. The germline V gene has CDR1 SGHTA and CDR2 FQGTGA. The CDR3 is made up of 17 amino acids. V was pared by 0 bases and J by 8 bases, with 11 bases of the junction left unmatched. Here the CDR3 DNA reads TGTGCCAGCAGCTTAACCCTAGGCGGGGGGGCCTATGATGAGCAGTTCTTC. As protein: CASSLTLGGGAYDEQFF. Looking up the rest from reference TRBV7-3 and TRBJ2-1 gives the full variable domain: GAGVSQTPSNKVTEKGKYVELRCDPISGHTALYWYRQSLGQGPEFLIYFQGTGAADDSGLPNDRFFAVRPEGSVSTLKIQRTERGDSAVYLCASSLTLGGGAYDEQFFGPGTRLTVL.

This sequence joins TRBV9 and TRBJ1-3; a weak D match, TRBD1 (5 bases). Per germline, CDR1 SGDLS and CDR2 YYNGEE. CDR3 length: 18 residues. V lost 2 bases and J 3 bases, leaving 21 bases between the germline ends. The CDR3 sequence: CASSVNQRAGGNGNTIYF. The CDR3 coding sequence is TGTGCCAGCAGCGTCAACCAGCGGGCGGGGGGAAATGGAAACACCATATATTTT.

V gene TRBV5-8 combines with J gene TRBJ2-7; D is perhaps TRBD1 or TRBD2 (5 bases each). The V gene lost 2 bases and the J gene lost 3 bases, with 12 bases spanning the gap. There are 14 residues in the CDR3. CDR1 and CDR2 from the germline V gene are SGHTS and YDEGEE. CDR3 loop: CASSFLEGYYEQYF. The CDR3 nucleotides read TGTGCCAGCAGCTTCCTTGAGGGGTACTACGAGCAGTACTTC. Full variable domain (remainder filled in from reference TRBV5-8 and TRBJ2-7): EAGVTQSPTHLIKTRGQQATLRCSPISGHTSVYWYQQALGLGLQFLLWYDEGEERNRGNFPPRFSGRQFPNYSSELNVNALELEDSALYLCASSFLEGYYEQYFGPGTRLTVT.

The gene calls are TRBV20-1 and TRBJ1-5, with D possibly matching TRBD1 (5 bases). The length of the CDR3 is 11 residues. CDR1 DFQATT and CDR2 SNEGSKA come from the germline V gene (reference sequence). The V end was cut by 7 bases, the J end by 3 bases, with 7 bases between. CDR3 protein: CSGGHNQPQHF. CDR3 DNA: TGCAGTGGGGGCCACAATCAGCCCCAGCATTTT.

CDR3 sequence reads: CASSLRGASETQYF. The CDR3 nucleotides read TGTGCCAGCAGTTTGAGAGGGGCCTCGGAGACCCAGTACTTC. V is TRBV28 and J is TRBJ2-5; D may be TRBD1 or TRBD2 (5 bases each). Trimming removed 3 bases at V and 5 bases at J, with 13 bases between. CDR3 length: 14 amino acids. The germline V gene has CDR1 MDHEN and CDR2 SYDVKM.

The rearrangement uses TRBV27 and TRBJ2-7; 7 bases line up with TRBD2. Germline-derived CDR1 and CDR2 are MNHEY and SMNVEV (reference sequence). This CDR3 is 14 amino acids long. Trimming took 5 bases from V and 2 from J; bases not matched to a gene: 6. The CDR3 DNA reads TGTGCCAGCAGTCGAGGACTAGATACCTACGAGCAGTACTTC. This sequence encodes CASSRGLDTYEQYF.

The V and J genes are TRBV4-1 and TRBJ1-1, with no clear D. V was pared by 4 bases and J by 5 bases, with 11 bases between. This CDR3 contains 13 residues. CDR1 and CDR2 (germline): MGHRA, YSYEKL. The CDR3 DNA sequence: TGCGCCAGCAGCCGTCAGGTCGTTACTGAAGCTTTCTTT. Residues: CASSRQVVTEAFF.

This sequence joins TRBV6-6 and TRBJ1-1, with 8 bases aligning to TRBD1. J lost 0 bases, V lost 2 bases, and 2 bases had no gene match. This CDR3 region has 15 residues. Germline-derived CDR1 and CDR2 are MNHNY and SVGAGI (reference sequence). The CDR3 is CASSYPGQVNTEAFF. In DNA form, the CDR3 reads TGTGCCAGCAGTTACCCGGGACAGGTGAACACTGAAGCTTTCTTT.

The J gene is TRBJ1-3, the V gene TRBV4-2; the D is unclear. Trimming pared 1 base from V and 0 bases from J, leaving 10 bases between. CDR3 length equals 16 residues. Looked up from germline, CDR1 is LGHNA and CDR2 is YNFKEQ. The CDR3: CASSQARLDSGNTIYF. DNA of the CDR3: TGTGCCAGCAGCCAAGCACGACTGGACTCTGGAAACACCATATATTTT.

The chain carries TRBV11-2 and TRBJ2-1, with 13 bases aligning to TRBD2. The germline V gene encodes CDR1 SGHAT and CDR2 FQNNGV. The CDR3 consists of 17 residues. The V segment lost 5 bases and the J segment 8 bases; nucleotides outside the gene matches: 12. In DNA, the CDR3 is TGTGCCAGCAGCATGACTAGCGGGAGGTCCCCCGGGGATGAGCAGTTCTTC. Its protein is CASSMTSGRSPGDEQFF. Full variable domain (missing parts from reference TRBV11-2 and TRBJ2-1): EAGVAQSPRYKIIEKRQSVAFWCNPISGHATLYWYQQILGQGPKLLIQFQNNGVVDDSQLPKDRFSAERLKGVDSTLKIQPAKLEDSAVYLCASSMTSGRSPGDEQFFGPGTRLTVL.

V gene TRBV4-3 combines with J gene TRBJ2-2; possible D gene TRBD2, 6 bases. The CDR3 has 14 amino acids. V was shortened by 1 base and J by 3 bases, with 6 bases between the two germline ends. The V gene's germline CDR1 is LGHNA and CDR2 YSLEER. The DNA for the CDR3 is TGCGCCAGCAGCCAAGGACTAGACACCGGGGAGCTGTTTTTT. It encodes CASSQGLDTGELFF.

The chain has TRBV25-1 and TRBJ1-1; D unresolved. CDR3 length equals 13 residues. V shed 1 base and J shed 1 base, with 4 bases lying between them. Germline-derived CDR1 and CDR2 are MGHDK and SYGVNS. Here the CDR3 reads CASSEFTNTEAFF. CDR3 nucleotides: TGTGCCAGCAGTGAATTCACGAACACTGAAGCTTTCTTT.

CDR3 coding DNA: TGCATGGGAGAGAAGGACAATGAGCAGTTCTTC. This translates into CMGEKDNEQFF. The genes are TRBV29-1 and TRBJ2-1, with D perhaps TRBD2 (5 bases). Germline V lookup: CDR1 SQVTM, CDR2 ANQGSEA. The CDR3 loop spans 11 amino acids.

The V call is TRBV2, the J call TRBJ2-5; D ambiguous. The germline V gene encodes CDR1 SNHLY and CDR2 FYNNEI. The CDR3 length is 12 residues. Trimming removed 8 bases from V and 5 bases from J, with 12 bases in between. For the CDR3, the DNA is TGTGCCAGCTGGCCGGGCCAGGAGACCCAGTACTTC. Its protein product is CASWPGQETQYF.

V and J are TRBV10-3 and TRBJ2-2; 7 bases line up with TRBD1. The CDR3 has 17 residues. J was trimmed by 5 bases and V by 1 base; bases with no gene match: 10. Per germline, CDR1 ENHRY and CDR2 SYGVKD. The CDR3 spells CAISEFDRVRRTGELFF. CDR3 nucleotides: TGTGCCATCAGTGAGTTCGACAGGGTAAGAAGGACCGGGGAGCTGTTTTTT.

The genes are TRBV9 and TRBJ2-3; D not certain. Per germline, CDR1 SGDLS and CDR2 YYNGEE. V lost 4 bases and J lost 0, with 12 bases in between. This CDR3 spans 15 amino acids. CDR3 coding DNA: TGTGCCAGCAGCCTGGACGGTGAAAGCACAGATACGCAGTATTTT. As protein: CASSLDGESTDTQYF.

The chain has TRBV19 and TRBJ1-4; D perhaps matches TRBD1 (5 bases). The ends were cut back, 3 bases at V and 3 bases at J, with 14 bases in the middle. Germline CDR1 reads LNHDA; CDR2 reads SQIVND (reference sequence). This CDR3 comprises 16 residues. This CDR3 reads CASSIFGGRANEKLFF. The CDR3 bases are TGTGCCAGTAGTATTTTCGGGGGTAGGGCTAATGAAAAACTGTTTTTT.

The rearrangement uses TRBV9 and TRBJ2-2; weak D call: TRBD2 (5 bases). CDR3 length: 19 residues. Trimming pared 0 bases from V and 1 base from J, leaving 19 bases between. Germline V gene data show CDR1 as SGDLS and CDR2 as YYNGEE. This CDR3 reads CASSVGRGSESVNTGELFF. The DNA of the CDR3 is TGTGCCAGCAGCGTAGGACGTGGGAGCGAGTCCGTGAACACCGGGGAGCTGTTTTTT.